The 6 T cell receptor beta chains below come from one sample, sequenced in a study of T-cell reconstitution after alpha-beta-depleted transplantation in children. Preparation of the TCRbeta library involved a method that used unique molecular identifiers. TCRdb recomputed calls from the PCR reads with MiXCR, one row per CDR3 protein. The sample has some 300,000 distinct CDR3 sequences, about 9.3% seen once. The sample in question was PBMCs from the stem cell graft donor, obtained from the stem cell graft. These receptors all come from a human donor who donated a stem cell graft to a child with acute lymphoblastic leukemia.

This clonotype was seen repeatedly, ten times or more. The chain employs TRBV5-1 and TRBJ2-1; 7 bases match TRBD2. This CDR3 spans 16 amino acids. Germline CDR1 SGHRS, CDR2 YFSETQ. Trimming took 1 base from V and 8 from J; bases not matched to a gene: 12. CDR3 protein: CASSLYVAGVGDEQFF. DNA for the CDR3: TGCGCCAGCAGCTTGTATGTTGCGGGAGTGGGAGATGAGCAGTTCTTC.

The gene calls are TRBV27 and TRBJ2-1, with D tentatively TRBD2 (6 bases). The CDR3 is 13 amino acids. Germline CDR1 MNHEY, CDR2 SMNVEV (reference sequence). Trimming took 3 bases from V and 9 from J, leaving 12 bases between them. CDR3 sequence: CASSLEGAGEQFF. CDR3 DNA: TGTGCCAGCAGTTTGGAGGGAGCGGGTGAGCAGTTCTTC.

This chain uses TRBV9 with TRBJ2-7; D is perhaps TRBD1 (5 bases). This CDR3 region has 14 residues. Germline-derived CDR1 and CDR2 are SGDLS and YYNGEE. V was cut by 4 bases and J by 2 bases, with 13 bases left in between. The CDR3 region is CASSPMQGTYEQYF. Written as DNA, the CDR3 is TGTGCCAGCAGCCCGATGCAGGGAACCTACGAGCAGTACTTC.

This clonotype was seen many times. V and J are TRBV28 and TRBJ2-5; TRBD2 matches 9 bases. Germline CDR1 MDHEN, CDR2 SYDVKM. The CDR3 totals 14 residues. Trimming removed 6 bases from V and 2 bases from J; junction bases left unmatched: 4. CDR3 bases: TGTGCCAGCAGACCGGGACTAGCACAAGAGACCCAGTACTTC. It specifies CASRPGLAQETQYF.

The V and J genes are TRBV9 and TRBJ2-7, with 8 bases matching TRBD1. J lost 0 bases, V lost 4 bases, and 12 bases had no gene match. Germline V lookup: CDR1 SGDLS, CDR2 YYNGEE. CDR3 length: 17 amino acids. The CDR3 reads CASSPGVGQESSYEQYF. CDR3 in DNA: TGTGCCAGCAGCCCGGGAGTGGGACAGGAAAGCTCCTACGAGCAGTACTTC.

The chain recombines TRBV6-1 with TRBJ2-7, with TRBD1 matching 9 bases. J gave up 5 bases and V 7 bases, and 15 bases lay outside the gene matches. Looked up from germline, CDR1 is MNHNS and CDR2 is SASEGT. This CDR3 spans 16 amino acids. This CDR3 reads CASIGERGQGTDEQYF. The CDR3 DNA follows: TGTGCCAGCATCGGGGAGAGGGGACAGGGCACCGACGAGCAGTACTTC.